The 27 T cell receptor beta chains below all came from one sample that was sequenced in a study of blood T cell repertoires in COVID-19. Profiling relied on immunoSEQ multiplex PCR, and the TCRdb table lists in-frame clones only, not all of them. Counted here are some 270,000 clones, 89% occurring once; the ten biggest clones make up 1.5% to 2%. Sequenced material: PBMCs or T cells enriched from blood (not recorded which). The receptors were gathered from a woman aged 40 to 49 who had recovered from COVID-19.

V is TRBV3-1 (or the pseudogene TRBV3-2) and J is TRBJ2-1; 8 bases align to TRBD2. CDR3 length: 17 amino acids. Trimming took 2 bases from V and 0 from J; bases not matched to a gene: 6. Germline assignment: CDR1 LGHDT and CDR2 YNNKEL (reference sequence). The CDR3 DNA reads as TGTGCCAGCAGCCAACCGGGACTAGGAACCTCCTACAATGAGCAGTTCTTC. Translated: CASSQPGLGTSYNEQFF.

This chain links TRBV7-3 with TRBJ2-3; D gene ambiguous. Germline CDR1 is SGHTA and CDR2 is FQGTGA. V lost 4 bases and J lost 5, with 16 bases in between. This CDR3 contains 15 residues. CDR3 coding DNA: TGTGCCAGCAGCTACTACTCTCACGGAAGAGATACGCAGTATTTT. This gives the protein CASSYYSHGRDTQYF.

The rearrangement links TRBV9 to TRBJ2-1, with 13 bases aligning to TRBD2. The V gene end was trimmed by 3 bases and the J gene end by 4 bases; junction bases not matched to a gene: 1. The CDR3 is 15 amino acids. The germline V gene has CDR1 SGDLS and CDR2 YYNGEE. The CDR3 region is CASSALAGGYNEQFF. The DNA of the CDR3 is TGTGCCAGCAGCGCACTAGCGGGGGGGTACAATGAGCAGTTCTTC. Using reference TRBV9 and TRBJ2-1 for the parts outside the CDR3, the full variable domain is DSGVTQTPKHLITATGQRVTLRCSPRSGDLSVYWYQQSLDQGLQFLIQYYNGEERAKGNILERFSAQQFPDLHSELNLSSLELGDSALYFCASSALAGGYNEQFFGPGTRLTVL.

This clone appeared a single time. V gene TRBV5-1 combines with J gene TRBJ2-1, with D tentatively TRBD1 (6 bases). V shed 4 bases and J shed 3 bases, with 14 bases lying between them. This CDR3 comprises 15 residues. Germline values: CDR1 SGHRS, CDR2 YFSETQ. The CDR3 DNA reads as TGCGCCAGCAGCATACAGGGTGAGGACTACAATGAGCAGTTCTTC. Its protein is CASSIQGEDYNEQFF. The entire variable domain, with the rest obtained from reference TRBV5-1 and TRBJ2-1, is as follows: KAGVTQTPRYLIKTRGQQVTLSCSPISGHRSVSWYQQTPGQGLQFLFEYFSETQRNKGNFPGRFSGRQFSNSRSEMNVSTLELGDSALYLCASSIQGEDYNEQFFGPGTRLTVL.

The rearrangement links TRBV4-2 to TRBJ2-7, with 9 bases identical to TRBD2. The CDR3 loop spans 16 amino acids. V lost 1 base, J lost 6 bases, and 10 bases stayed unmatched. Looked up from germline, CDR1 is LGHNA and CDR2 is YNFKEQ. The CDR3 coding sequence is TGTGCCAGCAGCCAAGCGGGGACTAGCAGCCCCGCCGAGCAGTACTTC. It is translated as CASSQAGTSSPAEQYF.

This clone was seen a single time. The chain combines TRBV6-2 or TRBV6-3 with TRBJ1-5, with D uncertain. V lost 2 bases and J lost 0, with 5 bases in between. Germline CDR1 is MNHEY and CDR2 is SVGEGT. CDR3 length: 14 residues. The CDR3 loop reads CASSYVSSNQPQHF. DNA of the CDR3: TGTGCCAGCAGTTACGTCAGTAGCAATCAGCCCCAGCATTTT.

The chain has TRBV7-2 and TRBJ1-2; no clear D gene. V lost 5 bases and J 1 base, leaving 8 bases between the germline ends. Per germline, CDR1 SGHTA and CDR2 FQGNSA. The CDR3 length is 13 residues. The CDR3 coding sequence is TGTGCCAGCAGCCCACAAATTAACTATGGCTACACCTTC. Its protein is CASSPQINYGYTF.

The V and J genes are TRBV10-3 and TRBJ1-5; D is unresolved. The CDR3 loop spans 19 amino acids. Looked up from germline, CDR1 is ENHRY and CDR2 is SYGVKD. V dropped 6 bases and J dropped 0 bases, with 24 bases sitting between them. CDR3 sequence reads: CAISGEPGHGAYSNQPQHF. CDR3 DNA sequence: TGTGCCATCAGCGGGGAACCCGGGCATGGCGCCTATAGCAATCAGCCCCAGCATTTT.

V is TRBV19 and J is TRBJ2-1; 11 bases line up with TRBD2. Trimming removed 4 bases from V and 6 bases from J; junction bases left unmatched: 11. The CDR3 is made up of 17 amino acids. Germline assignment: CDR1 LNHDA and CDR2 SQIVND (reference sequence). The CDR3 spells CASSTVTSGTPRNEQFF. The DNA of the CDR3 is TGTGCCAGTAGTACAGTGACTAGCGGGACGCCTCGCAATGAGCAGTTCTTC.

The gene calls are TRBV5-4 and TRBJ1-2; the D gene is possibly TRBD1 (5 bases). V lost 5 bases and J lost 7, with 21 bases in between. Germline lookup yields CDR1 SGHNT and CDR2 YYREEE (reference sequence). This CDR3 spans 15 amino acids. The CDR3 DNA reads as TGTGCCAGCAGTAGACAGATCCCCCCCGATCGTGGCTACACCTTC. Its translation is CASSRQIPPDRGYTF.

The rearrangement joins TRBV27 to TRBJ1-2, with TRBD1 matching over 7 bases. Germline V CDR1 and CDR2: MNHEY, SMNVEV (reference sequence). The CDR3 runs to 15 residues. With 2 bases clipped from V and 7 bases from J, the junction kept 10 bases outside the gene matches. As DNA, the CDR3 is TGTGCCAGCAGTTTAGCTGCGACAGGGCGATTTGGCTACACCTTC. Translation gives CASSLAATGRFGYTF.

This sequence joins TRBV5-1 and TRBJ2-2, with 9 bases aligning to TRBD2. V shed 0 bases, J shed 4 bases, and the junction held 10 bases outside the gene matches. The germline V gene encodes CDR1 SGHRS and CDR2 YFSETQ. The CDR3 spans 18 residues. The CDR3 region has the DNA TGCGCCAGCAGCTTGGCCATAGTAGCGGGGGAAGGCACCGGGGAGCTGTTTTTT. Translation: CASSLAIVAGEGTGELFF.

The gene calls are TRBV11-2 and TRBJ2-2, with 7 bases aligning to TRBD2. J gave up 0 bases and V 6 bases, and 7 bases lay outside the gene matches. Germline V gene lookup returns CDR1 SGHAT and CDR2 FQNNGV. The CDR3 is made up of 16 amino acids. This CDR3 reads CASSSSGTPNTGELFF. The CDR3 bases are TGTGCCAGCAGTTCAAGCGGGACCCCGAACACCGGGGAGCTGTTTTTT.

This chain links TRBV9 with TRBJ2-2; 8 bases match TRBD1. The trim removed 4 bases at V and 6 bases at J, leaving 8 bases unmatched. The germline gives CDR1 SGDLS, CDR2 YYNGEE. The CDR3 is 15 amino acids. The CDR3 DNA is TGTGCCAGCAGCCCCGAGACAGGGGAGGCCGGGGAGCTGTTTTTT. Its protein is CASSPETGEAGELFF.

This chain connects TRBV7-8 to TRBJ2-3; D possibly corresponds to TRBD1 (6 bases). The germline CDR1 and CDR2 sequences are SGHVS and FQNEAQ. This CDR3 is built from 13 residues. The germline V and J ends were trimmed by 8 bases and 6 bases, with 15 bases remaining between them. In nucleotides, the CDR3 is TGTGCCAGCCGCTCAGGGGTCTCGGATACGCAGTATTTT. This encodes CASRSGVSDTQYF.

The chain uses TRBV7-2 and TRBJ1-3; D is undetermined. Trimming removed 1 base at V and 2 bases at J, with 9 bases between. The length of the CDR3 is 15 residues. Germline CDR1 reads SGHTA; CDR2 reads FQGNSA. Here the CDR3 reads CASSLDPVPGNTIYF. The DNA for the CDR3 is TGTGCCAGCAGCTTAGATCCCGTCCCTGGAAACACCATATATTTT.

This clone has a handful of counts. CDR3 nucleotide sequence: TGTGCCAGCAGTCGATGGCCACAGGGTAACTATGGCTACACCTTC. This encodes CASSRWPQGNYGYTF. The rearrangement uses TRBV5-6 and TRBJ1-2; TRBD1 is a possible D gene (6 bases). Trimming stripped 5 bases from V and 1 base from J, with 15 bases between. The CDR3 has 15 residues. Germline-derived CDR1 and CDR2 are SGHDT and YYEEEE.

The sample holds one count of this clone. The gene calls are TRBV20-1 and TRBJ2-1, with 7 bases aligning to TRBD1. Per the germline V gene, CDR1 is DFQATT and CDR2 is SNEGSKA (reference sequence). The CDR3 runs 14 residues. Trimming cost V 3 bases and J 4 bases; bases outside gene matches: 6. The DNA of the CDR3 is TGCAGTGCTAGTGGAGAGGGGGCGTACAATGAGCAGTTCTTC. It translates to CSASGEGAYNEQFF.

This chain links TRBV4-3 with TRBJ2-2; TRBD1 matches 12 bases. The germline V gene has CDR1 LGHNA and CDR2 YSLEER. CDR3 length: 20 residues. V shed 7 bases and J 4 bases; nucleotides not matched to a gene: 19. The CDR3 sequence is CASKKSRDRGLGSGTGELFF. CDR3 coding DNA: TGCGCCAGCAAAAAATCCCGGGACAGGGGGCTAGGGTCGGGCACCGGGGAGCTGTTTTTT.

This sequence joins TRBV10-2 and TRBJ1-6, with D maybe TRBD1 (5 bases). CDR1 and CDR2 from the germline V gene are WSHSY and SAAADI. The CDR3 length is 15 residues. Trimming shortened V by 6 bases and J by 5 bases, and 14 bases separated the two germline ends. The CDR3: CASSPAWGDNSPLHF. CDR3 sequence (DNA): TGCGCCAGCAGCCCCGCGTGGGGGGATAATTCACCCCTCCACTTT.

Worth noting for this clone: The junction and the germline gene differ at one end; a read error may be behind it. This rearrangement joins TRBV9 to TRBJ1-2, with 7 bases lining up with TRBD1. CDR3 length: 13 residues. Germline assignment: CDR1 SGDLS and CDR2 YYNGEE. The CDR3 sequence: CASSPTGSYGCTF. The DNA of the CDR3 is TGTGCCAGCAGCCCGACAGGGTCCTATGGCTGCACCTTC.

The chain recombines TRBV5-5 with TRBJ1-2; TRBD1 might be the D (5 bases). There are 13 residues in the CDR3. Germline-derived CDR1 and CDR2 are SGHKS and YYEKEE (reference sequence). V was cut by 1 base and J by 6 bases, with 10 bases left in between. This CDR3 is CASSLRARDGYTF. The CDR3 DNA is TGTGCCAGCAGCTTGCGGGCCAGGGATGGCTACACCTTC. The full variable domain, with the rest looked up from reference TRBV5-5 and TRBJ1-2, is DAGVTQSPTHLIKTRGQQVTLRCSPISGHKSVSWYQQVLGQGPQFIFQYYEKEERGRGNFPDRFSARQFPNYSSELNVNALLLGDSALYLCASSLRARDGYTFGSGTRLTVV.

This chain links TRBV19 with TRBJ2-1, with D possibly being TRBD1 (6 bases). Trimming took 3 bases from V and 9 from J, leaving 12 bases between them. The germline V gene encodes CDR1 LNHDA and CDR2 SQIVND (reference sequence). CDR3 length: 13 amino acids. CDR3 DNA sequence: TGTGCCAGTAGTATCAACAGGGATAGTGAGCAGTTCTTC. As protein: CASSINRDSEQFF.

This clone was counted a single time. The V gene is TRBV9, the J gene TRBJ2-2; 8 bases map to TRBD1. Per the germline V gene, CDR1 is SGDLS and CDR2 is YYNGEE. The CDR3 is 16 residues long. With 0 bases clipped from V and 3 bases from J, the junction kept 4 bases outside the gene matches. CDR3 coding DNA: TGTGCCAGCAGCGTAGTTTCGGGACAGGACACCGGGGAGCTGTTTTTT. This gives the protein CASSVVSGQDTGELFF.

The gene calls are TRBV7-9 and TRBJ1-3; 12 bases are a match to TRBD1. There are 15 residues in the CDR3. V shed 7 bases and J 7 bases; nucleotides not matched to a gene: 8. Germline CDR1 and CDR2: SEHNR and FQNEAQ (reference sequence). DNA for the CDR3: TGTGCCAGCACCTCCTGGGGACAGGGGGCTAACACCATATATTTT. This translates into CASTSWGQGANTIYF. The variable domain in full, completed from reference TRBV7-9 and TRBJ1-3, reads DTGVSQNPRHKITKRGQNVTFRCDPISEHNRLYWYRQTLGQGPEFLTYFQNEAQLEKSRLLSDRFSAERPKGSFSTLEIQRTEQGDSAMYLCASTSWGQGANTIYFGEGSWLTVV.

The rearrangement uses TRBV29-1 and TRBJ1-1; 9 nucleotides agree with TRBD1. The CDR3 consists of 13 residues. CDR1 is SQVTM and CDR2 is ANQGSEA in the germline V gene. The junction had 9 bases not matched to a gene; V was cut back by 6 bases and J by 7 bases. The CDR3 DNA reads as TGCAGCGTGCCGGGACAGGGCTTTGGTGAAGCTTTCTTT. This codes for CSVPGQGFGEAFF. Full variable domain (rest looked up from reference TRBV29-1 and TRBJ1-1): SAVISQKPSRDICQRGTSLTIQCQVDSQVTMMFWYRQQPGQSLTLIATANQGSEATYESGFVIDKFPISRPNLTFSTLTVSNMSPEDSSIYLCSVPGQGFGEAFFGQGTRLTVV.

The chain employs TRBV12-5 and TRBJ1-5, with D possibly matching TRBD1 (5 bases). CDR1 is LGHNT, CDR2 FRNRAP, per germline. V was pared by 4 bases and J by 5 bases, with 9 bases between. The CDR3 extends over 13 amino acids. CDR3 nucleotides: TGTGCTAGTGGTTCTGGGGGGGATCAGCCCCAGCATTTT. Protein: CASGSGGDQPQHF.